This T cell receptor (beta chain) derives from a study of cytomegalovirus exposure and HLA in healthy donors. The V gene's germline CDR1 is MNHEY and CDR2 SVGAGI. Losses at the gene ends were 6 bases for V and 5 bases for J; bases not matched to a gene: 9. This CDR3 is 14 amino acids long. Both 60 Vbeta primers and 13 Jbeta primers went into the PCR. Data came from immunoSEQ multiplex PCR; TCRdb stores just in-frame clones and leaves some out. Its table records some 130,000 clones. This TCR came from a woman aged 55-70 years in good health and CMV-seronegative. The sequencing sample was made of PBMCs. This rearrangement joins TRBV6-5 to TRBJ2-5, with TRBD1 matching 7 bases. The CDR3 DNA sequence: TGTGCCAGCAGAACGCGACAGGGTGGGGAGACCCAGTACTTC. Encoded protein: CASRTRQGGETQYF.